The clone carrying this T cell receptor (beta chain) was picked up one time. Participant reports of clinical history set cohort assignment. What the recovered Cohort 3 donors had was two negative PCRs, clearance, or symptom resolution. The V and J ends lost 4 bases and 4 bases, in that order; junction bases with no gene match: 8. Germline CDR1 and CDR2: SGHKS and YYEKEE (reference sequence). The CDR3 length is 16 residues. This sample is part of a study of blood T cell repertoires in COVID-19. Whole-study context: Sites in the United States, Italy and Spain provided acute and convalescent COVID-19 samples.

Only in-frame clones appear in the TCRdb table, and some are missing; sequencing was by immunoSEQ multiplex PCR. The data show 300,000 to 450,000 clones, with around 87% seen just once and 1.3% held by the top ten. Sequenced material: PBMCs or T cells enriched from blood (not recorded which). V is TRBV5-5 and J is TRBJ1-1; 12 bases are shared with TRBD1. The origin of this receptor is a man aged 25 to 40 who had recovered from COVID-19. In nucleotides, the CDR3 is TGTGCCAGCAGCACCGGGGACAGGGGGCACGTCACTGAAGCTTTCTTT. Its protein product is CASSTGDRGHVTEAFF. The full variable domain, rest sourced from reference TRBV5-5 and TRBJ1-1, is DAGVTQSPTHLIKTRGQQVTLRCSPISGHKSVSWYQQVLGQGPQFIFQYYEKEERGRGNFPDRFSARQFPNYSSELNVNALLLGDSALYLCASSTGDRGHVTEAFFGQGTRLTVV.